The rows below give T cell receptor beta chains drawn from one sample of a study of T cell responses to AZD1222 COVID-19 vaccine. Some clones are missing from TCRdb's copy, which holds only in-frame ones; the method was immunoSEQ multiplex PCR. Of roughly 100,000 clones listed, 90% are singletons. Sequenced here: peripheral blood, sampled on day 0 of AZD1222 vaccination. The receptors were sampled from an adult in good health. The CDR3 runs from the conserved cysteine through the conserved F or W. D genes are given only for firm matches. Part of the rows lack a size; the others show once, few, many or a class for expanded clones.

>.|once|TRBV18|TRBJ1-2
CASSPLARENGYTF
TGTGCCAGCTCACCACTTGCCAGGGAGAATGGCTACACCTTC
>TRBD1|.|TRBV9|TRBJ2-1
CASSGDSYWQFF
TGTGCCAGCAGCGGGGACAGCTACTGGCAGTTCTTC
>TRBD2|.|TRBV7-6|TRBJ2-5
CASSGSGGGETQYF
TGTGCCAGCAGCGGTAGCGGGGGAGGAGAGACCCAGTACTTC
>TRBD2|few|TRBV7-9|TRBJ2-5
CASRPAGGAETQYF
TGTGCCAGCAGGCCCGCGGGGGGGGCAGAGACCCAGTACTTC
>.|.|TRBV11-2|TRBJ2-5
CASSLPGPGETQYF
TGTGCCAGCAGCCTTCCGGGGCCCGGGGAGACCCAGTACTTC
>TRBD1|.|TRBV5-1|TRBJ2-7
CASSRGPGQGYEQYF
TGCGCCAGCAGCCGGGGCCCGGGACAGGGGTACGAGCAGTACTTC
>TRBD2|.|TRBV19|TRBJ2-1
CASSISGGGYNEQFF
TGTGCCAGTAGTATTAGCGGGGGGGGTTACAATGAGCAGTTCTTC
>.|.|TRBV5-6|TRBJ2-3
CASSYTDTQYF
TGTGCCAGCAGCTATACAGATACGCAGTATTTT
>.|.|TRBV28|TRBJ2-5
CASKGETQYF
TGTGCCAGCAAAGGAGAGACCCAGTACTTC
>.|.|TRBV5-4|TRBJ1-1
CASSFWGLNTEAFF
TGTGCCAGCAGCTTTTGGGGATTGAACACTGAAGCTTTCTTT
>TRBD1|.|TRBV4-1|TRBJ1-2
CASSQQGAGYGYTF
TGCGCCAGCAGCCAACAGGGGGCCGGCTATGGCTACACCTTC
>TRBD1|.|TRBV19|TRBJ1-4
CASTDRDISNEKLFF
TGTGCCAGTACGGACAGGGATATTTCTAATGAAAAACTGTTTTTT
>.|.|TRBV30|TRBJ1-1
CAWRGVTEAFF
TGTGCCTGGAGGGGGGTAACTGAAGCTTTCTTT
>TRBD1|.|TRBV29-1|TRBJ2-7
CSVVGQGFGEQYF
TGCAGCGTCGTGGGACAGGGATTCGGCGAGCAGTACTTC
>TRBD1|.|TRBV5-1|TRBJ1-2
CASSLTGGQNNYGYTF
TGCGCCAGCAGCTTAACCGGGGGACAGAATAACTATGGCTACACCTTC
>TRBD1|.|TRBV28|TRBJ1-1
CASSTQGSGTEAFF
TGTGCCAGCAGCACACAGGGGTCGGGCACTGAAGCTTTCTTT
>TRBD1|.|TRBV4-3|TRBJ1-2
CASSQDLGPAGGGYTF
TGCGCCAGCAGCCAAGATCTGGGACCCGCAGGGGGGGGCTACACCTTC
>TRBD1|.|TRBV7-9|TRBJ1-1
CASSSQNRGLGTEAFF
TGTGCCAGCAGCTCTCAGAACAGGGGGCTGGGGACTGAAGCTTTCTTT
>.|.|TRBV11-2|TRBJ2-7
CASSLGQEAYEQYF
TGTGCCAGCAGCTTAGGCCAGGAGGCCTACGAGCAGTACTTC
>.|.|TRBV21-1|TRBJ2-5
CASSKAPRTGGRRAQYF
TGTGCCAGCAGCAAGGCCCCTCGGACAGGGGGCAGGAGGGCCCAGTACTTC
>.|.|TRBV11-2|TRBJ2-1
CASSPPGTHLYNEQFF
TGTGCCAGCAGCCCTCCCGGGACTCACCTCTACAATGAGCAGTTCTTC
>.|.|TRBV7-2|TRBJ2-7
CASSPGRGPYEQYF
TGTGCCAGCAGCCCCGGACGGGGTCCCTACGAGCAGTACTTC
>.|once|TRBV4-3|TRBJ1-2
CASSQDRHSYGYTF
TGCGCCAGCAGCCAAGACCGGCACTCCTATGGCTACACCTTC
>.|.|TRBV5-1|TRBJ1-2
CASSLGLLEGYGYTF
TGCGCCAGCAGCTTGGGATTACTCGAGGGCTATGGCTACACCTTC
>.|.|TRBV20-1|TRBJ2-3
CSADVGPTQYF
TGCAGCGCCGACGTGGGCCCTACGCAGTATTTT
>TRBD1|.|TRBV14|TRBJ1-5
CASSKGTGPVLYSNQPQHF
TGTGCCAGCAGCAAAGGGACAGGGCCCGTGTTATATAGCAATCAGCCCCAGCATTTT
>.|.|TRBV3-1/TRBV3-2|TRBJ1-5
CASSADVGQPQHF
TGTGCCAGCAGCGCCGACGTGGGTCAGCCCCAGCATTTT
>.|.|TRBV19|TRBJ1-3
CASYDRPSGNTIYF
TGTGCCAGTTACGACAGACCCTCTGGAAACACCATATATTTT
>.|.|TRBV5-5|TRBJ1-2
CASSREVAGDVSYTF
TGTGCCAGCAGCAGGGAGGTGGCAGGGGACGTCAGCTACACCTTC
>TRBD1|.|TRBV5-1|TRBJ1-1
CASRSTGGASVTEAFF
TGCGCCAGCAGAAGTACAGGGGGCGCATCGGTCACTGAAGCTTTCTTT
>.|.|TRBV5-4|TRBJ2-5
CASSSEELMETQYF
TGTGCCAGCAGCTCCGAGGAATTAATGGAGACCCAGTACTTC
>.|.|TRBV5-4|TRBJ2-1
CANSNGDNEQFF
TGTGCCAACTCCAATGGGGACAATGAGCAGTTCTTC
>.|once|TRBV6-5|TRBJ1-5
CASSYSAGGNQPQHF
TGTGCCAGCAGTTACTCGGCGGGGGGCAATCAGCCCCAGCATTTT
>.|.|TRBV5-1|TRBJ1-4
CASSLEQPFGKLFF
TGCGCCAGCAGCTTGGAACAGCCTTTTGGAAAACTGTTTTTT
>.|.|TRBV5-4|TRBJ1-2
CASSLGGPYGYTF
TGTGCCAGCAGCTTGGGGGGCCCCTATGGCTACACCTTC
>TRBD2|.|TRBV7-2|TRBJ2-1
CASTAQGLAPINEQFF
TGTGCCAGCACCGCACAGGGACTAGCTCCGATCAATGAGCAGTTCTTC
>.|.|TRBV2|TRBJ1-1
CASSEGWNTEAFF
TGTGCCAGCAGTGAAGGGTGGAACACTGAAGCTTTCTTT
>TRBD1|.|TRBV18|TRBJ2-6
CASSPGTDPGANVLTF
TGTGCCAGCTCACCAGGGACAGACCCTGGGGCCAACGTCCTGACTTTC
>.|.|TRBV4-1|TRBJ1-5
CASSQEGAAGNQPQHF
TGCGCCAGCAGCCAAGAGGGGGCTGCGGGGAATCAGCCCCAGCATTTT
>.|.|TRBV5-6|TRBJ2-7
CASITSSGGEQYF
TGTGCCAGCATCACAAGTTCCGGGGGAGAGCAGTACTTC
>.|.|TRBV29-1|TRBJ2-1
CSAGRGVEQFF
TGCAGCGCCGGAAGGGGGGTTGAGCAGTTCTTC
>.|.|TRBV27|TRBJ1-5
CASSFDRNQPQHF
TGTGCCAGCAGTTTCGACAGAAATCAGCCCCAGCATTTT
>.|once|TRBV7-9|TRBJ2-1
CASSSGLGAYNEQFF
TGTGCCAGCAGCTCTGGCTTGGGGGCATACAATGAGCAGTTCTTC
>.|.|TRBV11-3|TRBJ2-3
CASSSGSSTDTQYF
TGTGCCAGCAGCTCCGGGTCTAGCACAGATACGCAGTATTTT
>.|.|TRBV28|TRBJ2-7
CASSPTASYEQYF
TGTGCCAGCAGTCCCACAGCGTCCTACGAGCAGTACTTC
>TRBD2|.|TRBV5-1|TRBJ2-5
CASSLGLAGGPQETQYF
TGCGCCAGCAGCTTAGGGCTAGCGGGGGGCCCCCAAGAGACCCAGTACTTC
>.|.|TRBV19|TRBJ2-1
CASRGIPGNEQFF
TGTGCCAGTAGGGGAATTCCGGGTAATGAGCAGTTCTTC
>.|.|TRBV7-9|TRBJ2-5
CASSPSSGVFQETQYF
TGTGCCAGCAGCCCGTCGTCGGGAGTCTTTCAAGAGACCCAGTACTTC
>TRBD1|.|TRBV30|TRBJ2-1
CAWIPGTGFYNEQFF
TGTGCCTGGATACCCGGGACAGGGTTCTACAATGAGCAGTTCTTC
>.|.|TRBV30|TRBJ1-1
CAWSIWGEVTEAFF
TGTGCCTGGAGTATTTGGGGGGAGGTAACTGAAGCTTTCTTT
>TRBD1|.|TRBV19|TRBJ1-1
CASRSRTGYTEAFF
TGTGCCAGTAGATCTCGGACAGGGTACACTGAAGCTTTCTTT
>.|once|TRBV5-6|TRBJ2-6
CASSFDTGSGANVLTF
TGTGCCAGCAGCTTCGACACAGGCTCTGGGGCCAACGTCCTGACTTTC
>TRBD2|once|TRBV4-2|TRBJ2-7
CASSQGISGAYEQYF
TGTGCCAGCAGCCAAGGTATTAGCGGGGCCTACGAGCAGTACTTC
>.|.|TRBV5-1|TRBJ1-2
CASSFAGTQNYGYTF
TGCGCCAGCAGCTTCGCCGGGACACAAAACTATGGCTACACCTTC
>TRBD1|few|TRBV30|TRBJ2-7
CAWSGTNRGLRDEQYF
TGTGCCTGGAGTGGCACGAACAGGGGTTTAAGGGACGAGCAGTACTTC
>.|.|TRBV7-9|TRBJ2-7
CASSSMGPRTPASYEQYF
TGTGCCAGCAGCTCCATGGGGCCCAGGACACCCGCTTCCTACGAGCAGTACTTC
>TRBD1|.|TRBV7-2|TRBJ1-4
CASSRQTGNFEKLFF
TGTGCCAGCAGCCGTCAGACAGGGAATTTCGAAAAACTGTTTTTT
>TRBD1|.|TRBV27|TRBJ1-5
CASSYLGTGNQPQHF
TGTGCCAGCAGCTACCTTGGGACAGGTAATCAGCCCCAGCATTTT
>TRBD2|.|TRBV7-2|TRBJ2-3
CASSFVASGGHFPTDTQYF
TGTGCCAGCAGCTTTGTGGCTAGCGGGGGACACTTCCCCACAGATACGCAGTATTTT